This T cell receptor beta chain derives from a study of cytomegalovirus exposure and HLA in healthy donors. Study-level background: There were approximately 400 genotyped donors. Of these, about 81% fell in the genetic ancestry cluster associated with self-reported Caucasian donors.

Of note for this clone: Its antigen is undetermined.

Notes on the study in general: In a later analysis, DRB1 alleles had the most associated TCRs; HLA-C alleles the fewest.

The CDR3 has 14 amino acids. Looked up from germline, CDR1 is MNHEY and CDR2 is SVGAGI. V was trimmed by 2 bases and J by 3 bases, leaving 10 bases between them. In the PCR, 60 Vbeta and 13 Jbeta primers were used. Data came from immunoSEQ multiplex PCR; TCRdb stores just in-frame clones and leaves some out. The sample holds some 150,000 clones, about four fifths seen once. The rearrangement joins TRBV6-5 to TRBJ1-2; D is possibly TRBD1 (5 bases). The clonotype was recovered from a woman aged 18-30 years in good health and CMV-seropositive. The sample taken for sequencing was PBMCs. The CDR3, as DNA: TGTGCCAGCAGTTACAGGGGAAGGGACTATGGCTACACCTTC. Encoded protein: CASSYRGRDYGYTF.